This is a list of T cell receptor beta chains from one sample in a study of CD8+CD57+ T cells in acquired aplastic anemia. Using its own MiXCR run on the reads, TCRdb lists one record per CDR3 protein. The sample lists approximately 190,000 distinct CDR3 sequences; around 45% were seen once. Source material: sorted CD4+, CD8+, or CD8+CD57+ T cells (not recorded which) from PBMCs. These receptors were obtained from a human donor with aplastic anemia. Both conserved end residues are part of each CDR3. The D gene is left open where the match is weak. Clone size is stated in some rows and not others, as once, few, many or a class when expanded.

d_call: -
clone_size: -
j_call: TRBJ2-5
v_call: TRBV19
cdr3_length: 15
cdr3_nt: TGTGCCAGTAAAGACAAGGCGGATTACCAAGAGACCCAGTACTTC
cdr3_aa: CASKDKADYQETQYF

d_call: -
clone_size: many
j_call: TRBJ2-3
v_call: TRBV7-2
cdr3_length: 17
cdr3_nt: TGTGCCAGCAGCTTGGGGCAGCGGATTCAAAGCACAGATACGCAGTATTTT
cdr3_aa: CASSLGQRIQSTDTQYF

d_call: TRBD1
clone_size: -
j_call: TRBJ2-7
v_call: TRBV9
cdr3_length: 15
cdr3_nt: TGTGCCAGCAGCGTAGCCCCGACAGGGGCCTACGAGCAGTACTTC
cdr3_aa: CASSVAPTGAYEQYF

d_call: -
clone_size: -
j_call: TRBJ1-1
v_call: TRBV25-1
cdr3_length: 16
cdr3_nt: TGTGCCAGCAGTGGTTCGGACGGCCGTATGAAGGCTGAAGCTTTCTTT
cdr3_aa: CASSGSDGRMKAEAFF

d_call: -
clone_size: -
j_call: TRBJ2-7
v_call: TRBV11-3
cdr3_length: 13
cdr3_nt: TGTGCCAGCAGCTCCCCGGACGGGTACGAGCAGTACTTC
cdr3_aa: CASSSPDGYEQYF

d_call: -
clone_size: -
j_call: TRBJ2-2
v_call: TRBV6-1
cdr3_length: 16
cdr3_nt: TGTGCCAGCAGCTCTGGAAGGACAATCGGCACCGGGGAGCTGTTTTTT
cdr3_aa: CASSSGRTIGTGELFF

d_call: TRBD1
clone_size: few
j_call: TRBJ2-2
v_call: TRBV7-2
cdr3_length: 15
cdr3_nt: TGTGCCAGCAGCTCTCGACAGGGGATAGGCGGGGAGCTGTTTTTT
cdr3_aa: CASSSRQGIGGELFF

d_call: -
clone_size: many
j_call: TRBJ2-2
v_call: TRBV5-5
cdr3_length: 15
cdr3_nt: TGTGCCAGCACCCTAATTCCGGGGCACGCCGGGGAGCTGTTTTTT
cdr3_aa: CASTLIPGHAGELFF

d_call: TRBD1
clone_size: few
j_call: TRBJ2-3
v_call: TRBV6-1
cdr3_length: 17
cdr3_nt: TGTGCCAGCAGTGAGCTGGGTGGGACAGGGTTGACAGATACGCAGTATTTT
cdr3_aa: CASSELGGTGLTDTQYF

d_call: TRBD1
clone_size: -
j_call: TRBJ2-7
v_call: TRBV25-1
cdr3_length: 14
cdr3_nt: TGTGCCAGCAGGTGGACAGGGGGCTACGACGAGCAGTACTTC
cdr3_aa: CASRWTGGYDEQYF

d_call: -
clone_size: few
j_call: TRBJ2-5
v_call: TRBV7-3
cdr3_length: 11
cdr3_nt: TGTGCCAGCAGCTCTCCCGAGACCCAGTACTTC
cdr3_aa: CASSSPETQYF

d_call: -
clone_size: -
j_call: TRBJ2-7
v_call: TRBV7-9
cdr3_length: 19
cdr3_nt: TGTGCCAGCAGCTTCCCCCGCAGGGTCATCTTGTCGAGCTCCTACGAGCAGTACTTC
cdr3_aa: CASSFPRRVILSSSYEQYF

d_call: -
clone_size: many
j_call: TRBJ1-2
v_call: TRBV7-2
cdr3_length: 15
cdr3_nt: TGTGCCAGCAGCTTGTTGCGACAGGCGCCCTATGGCTACACCTTC
cdr3_aa: CASSLLRQAPYGYTF

d_call: -
clone_size: many
j_call: TRBJ1-2
v_call: TRBV7-2
cdr3_length: 14
cdr3_nt: TGTGCCAGCAGCTTACAACAGAGTAACTATGGCTACACCTTC
cdr3_aa: CASSLQQSNYGYTF

d_call: -
clone_size: -
j_call: TRBJ2-3
v_call: TRBV10-3
cdr3_length: 15
cdr3_nt: TGTGCCATCAGTGAGCCGGGATCTAGTGCAGATACGCAGTATTTT
cdr3_aa: CAISEPGSSADTQYF

d_call: TRBD1
clone_size: -
j_call: TRBJ2-3
v_call: TRBV11-2
cdr3_length: 16
cdr3_nt: TGTGCCAGCAGCTTAGTGGGGACAGGCTCCACAGATACGCAGTATTTT
cdr3_aa: CASSLVGTGSTDTQYF

d_call: TRBD1
clone_size: -
j_call: TRBJ2-7
v_call: TRBV27
cdr3_length: 15
cdr3_nt: TGTGCCAGCAGCTCGACCGGGACAGGGGTCTACGAGCAGTACTTC
cdr3_aa: CASSSTGTGVYEQYF

d_call: TRBD1
clone_size: -
j_call: TRBJ1-4
v_call: TRBV2
cdr3_length: 13
cdr3_nt: TGTGCCAGCACGGGACAGAACAATGAAAAACTGTTTTTT
cdr3_aa: CASTGQNNEKLFF

d_call: TRBD2
clone_size: -
j_call: TRBJ2-5
v_call: TRBV11-2
cdr3_length: 17
cdr3_nt: TGTGCCAGCAGCTCGGGGACTAGCGGGGGCGGACGTGTGGCCCAGTACTTC
cdr3_aa: CASSSGTSGGGRVAQYF

d_call: TRBD2
clone_size: medium-sized
j_call: TRBJ2-7
v_call: TRBV20-1
cdr3_length: 15
cdr3_nt: TGCAGTGCTGAAAAGGGGACTAGCGGGAGGGGTGAGCAGTACTTC
cdr3_aa: CSAEKGTSGRGEQYF

d_call: TRBD2
clone_size: many
j_call: TRBJ2-1
v_call: TRBV5-1
cdr3_length: 17
cdr3_nt: TGCGCCAGCAGCCGTTCTAGCGGGAGGTTAGCCTTCAATGAGCAGTTCTTC
cdr3_aa: CASSRSSGRLAFNEQFF

d_call: -
clone_size: -
j_call: TRBJ2-2
v_call: TRBV15
cdr3_length: 14
cdr3_nt: TGTGCCACCAGCAGAATAGGGAACACCGGGGAGCTGTTTTTT
cdr3_aa: CATSRIGNTGELFF

d_call: TRBD2
clone_size: once
j_call: TRBJ2-7
v_call: TRBV3-1
cdr3_length: 14
cdr3_nt: TGTGCCAGCCACAAAGGGGAGGGGACGTACGAGCAGTACTTC
cdr3_aa: CASHKGEGTYEQYF

d_call: -
clone_size: -
j_call: TRBJ2-7
v_call: TRBV2
cdr3_length: 13
cdr3_nt: TGTGCCAGCAGTGAAGAGGGCGGGGTCGAGCAGTACTTC
cdr3_aa: CASSEEGGVEQYF

d_call: -
clone_size: few
j_call: TRBJ1-1
v_call: TRBV7-3
cdr3_length: 13
cdr3_nt: TGTGCCAGCAGCGTCCAGCAGAACACTGAAGCTTTCTTT
cdr3_aa: CASSVQQNTEAFF

d_call: -
clone_size: few
j_call: TRBJ1-1
v_call: TRBV9
cdr3_length: 12
cdr3_nt: TGTGCCAGCAGCGCCCAAGGGACAGAAGCTTTCTTT
cdr3_aa: CASSAQGTEAFF

d_call: -
clone_size: many
j_call: TRBJ1-2
v_call: TRBV29-1
cdr3_length: 12
cdr3_nt: TGCAGCGCCGGGACGGCTAACTATGGCTACACCTTC
cdr3_aa: CSAGTANYGYTF

d_call: TRBD2
clone_size: -
j_call: TRBJ2-7
v_call: TRBV20-1
cdr3_length: 13
cdr3_nt: TGCAGTGCTAGACGGGGACTAGCGACCGAGCAGTACTTC
cdr3_aa: CSARRGLATEQYF

d_call: -
clone_size: few
j_call: TRBJ1-4
v_call: TRBV15
cdr3_length: 15
cdr3_nt: TGTGCCACCAGCGCCCTAAGCGGGAGGAATGAAAAACTGTTTTTT
cdr3_aa: CATSALSGRNEKLFF

d_call: TRBD2
clone_size: -
j_call: TRBJ2-2
v_call: TRBV15
cdr3_length: 17
cdr3_nt: TGTGCCACCAGCAGAGTCCGGGGAGGGACGAACACCGGGGAGCTGTTTTTT
cdr3_aa: CATSRVRGGTNTGELFF

d_call: TRBD1
clone_size: few
j_call: TRBJ1-5
v_call: TRBV2
cdr3_length: 13
cdr3_nt: TGTGCCACGGACAGGGGGCAAAATCAGCCCCAGCATTTT
cdr3_aa: CATDRGQNQPQHF

d_call: -
clone_size: many
j_call: TRBJ2-1
v_call: TRBV29-1
cdr3_length: 14
cdr3_nt: TGCAGCGTCGGAAGCCCCTCTCCTTACAATGAGCAGTTCTTC
cdr3_aa: CSVGSPSPYNEQFF

d_call: -
clone_size: -
j_call: TRBJ2-1
v_call: TRBV10-3
cdr3_length: 13
cdr3_nt: TGTGCCTCAGCCCTAGCGACAAACAATGAGCAGTTCTTC
cdr3_aa: CASALATNNEQFF

d_call: -
clone_size: -
j_call: TRBJ1-4
v_call: TRBV12-3/TRBV12-4
cdr3_length: 16
cdr3_nt: TGTGCCAGCAGTACCCCCTGGTTAGCAACTAATGAAAAACTGTTTTTT
cdr3_aa: CASSTPWLATNEKLFF

d_call: TRBD1
clone_size: once
j_call: TRBJ2-5
v_call: TRBV12-3/TRBV12-4
cdr3_length: 14
cdr3_nt: TGTGCCAGCAGTCCCGGACAGGGGGTAGAGACCCAGTACTTC
cdr3_aa: CASSPGQGVETQYF

d_call: -
clone_size: few
j_call: TRBJ1-2
v_call: TRBV24-1
cdr3_length: 13
cdr3_nt: TGTGCCAGTCTCCGGGACACCCTCTATGGCTACACCTTC
cdr3_aa: CASLRDTLYGYTF

d_call: -
clone_size: few
j_call: TRBJ1-1
v_call: TRBV19
cdr3_length: 14
cdr3_nt: TGTGCCAGTAGTACCTCGGCGGTAAACACTGAAGCTTTCTTT
cdr3_aa: CASSTSAVNTEAFF

d_call: -
clone_size: -
j_call: TRBJ2-1
v_call: TRBV12-3/TRBV12-4
cdr3_length: 12
cdr3_nt: TGTGCCAGCACCAAGGGACCCCCGGAGCAGTTCTTC
cdr3_aa: CASTKGPPEQFF